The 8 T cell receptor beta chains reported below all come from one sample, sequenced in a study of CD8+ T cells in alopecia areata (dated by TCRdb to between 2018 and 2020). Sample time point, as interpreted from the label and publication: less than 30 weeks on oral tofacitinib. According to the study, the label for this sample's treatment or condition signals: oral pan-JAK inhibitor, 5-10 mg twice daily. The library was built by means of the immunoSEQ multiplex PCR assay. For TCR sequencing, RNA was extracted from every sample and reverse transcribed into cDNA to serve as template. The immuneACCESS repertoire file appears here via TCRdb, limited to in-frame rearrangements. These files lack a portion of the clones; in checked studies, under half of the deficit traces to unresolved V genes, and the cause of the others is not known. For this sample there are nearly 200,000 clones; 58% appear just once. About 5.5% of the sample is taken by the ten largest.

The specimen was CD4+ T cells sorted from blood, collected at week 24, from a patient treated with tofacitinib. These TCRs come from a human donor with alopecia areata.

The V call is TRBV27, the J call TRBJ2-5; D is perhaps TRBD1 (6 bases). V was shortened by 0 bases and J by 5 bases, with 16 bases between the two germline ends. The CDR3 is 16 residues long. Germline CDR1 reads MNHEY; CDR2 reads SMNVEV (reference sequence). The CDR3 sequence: CASSLSGRGERETQYF. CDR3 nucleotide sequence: TGTGCCAGCAGTTTATCGGGCAGGGGCGAGCGGGAGACCCAGTACTTC.

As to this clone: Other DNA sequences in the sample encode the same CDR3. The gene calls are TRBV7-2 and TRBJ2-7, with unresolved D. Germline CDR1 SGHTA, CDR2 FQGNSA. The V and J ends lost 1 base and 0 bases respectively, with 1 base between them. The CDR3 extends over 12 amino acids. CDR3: CASSLVSYEQYF. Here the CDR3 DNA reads TGTGCCAGCAGCTTAGTCTCCTACGAGCAGTACTTC. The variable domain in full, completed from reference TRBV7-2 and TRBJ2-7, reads GAGVSQSPSNKVTEKGKDVELRCDPISGHTALYWYRQSLGQGLEFLIYFQGNSAPDKSGLPSDRFSAERTGGSVSTLTIQRTQQEDSAVYLCASSLVSYEQYFGPGTRLTVT.

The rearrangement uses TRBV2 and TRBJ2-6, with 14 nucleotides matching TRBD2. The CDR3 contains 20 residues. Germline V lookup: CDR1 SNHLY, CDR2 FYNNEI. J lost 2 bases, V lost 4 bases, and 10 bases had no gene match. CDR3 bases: TGTGCCAGCAGTGGGACGGGACTAGCGGGAGATAAGGCTGGGGCCAACGTCCTGACTTTC. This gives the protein CASSGTGLAGDKAGANVLTF.

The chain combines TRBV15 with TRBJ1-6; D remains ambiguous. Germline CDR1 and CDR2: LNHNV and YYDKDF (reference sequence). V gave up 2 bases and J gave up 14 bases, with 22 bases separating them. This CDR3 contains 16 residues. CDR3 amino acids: CATSRTLASGSSALHF. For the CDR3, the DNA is TGTGCCACCAGCAGAACCTTAGCCTCCGGAAGTAGCGCCCTCCACTTT.

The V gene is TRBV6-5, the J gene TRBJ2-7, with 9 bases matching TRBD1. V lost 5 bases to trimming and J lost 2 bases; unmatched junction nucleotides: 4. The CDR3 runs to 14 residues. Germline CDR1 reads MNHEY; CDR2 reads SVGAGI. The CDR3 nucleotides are TGTGCCAGCAGTACAGGACAGGGGACCTACGAGCAGTACTTC. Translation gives CASSTGQGTYEQYF.

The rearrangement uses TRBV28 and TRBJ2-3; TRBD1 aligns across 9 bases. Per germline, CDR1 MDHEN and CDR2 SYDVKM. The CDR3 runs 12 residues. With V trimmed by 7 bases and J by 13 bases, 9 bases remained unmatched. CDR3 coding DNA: TGTGCCAGCACCCAGCGGACAGGGGACGAGTATTTT. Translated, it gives CASTQRTGDEYF.

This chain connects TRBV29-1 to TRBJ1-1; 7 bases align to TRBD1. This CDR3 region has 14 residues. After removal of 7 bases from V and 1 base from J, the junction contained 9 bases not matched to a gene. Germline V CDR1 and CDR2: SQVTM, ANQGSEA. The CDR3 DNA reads TGCAGCGCTGCTCTGGGACAGTCGAACACTGAAGCTTTCTTT. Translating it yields CSAALGQSNTEAFF.

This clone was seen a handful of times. CDR3 DNA sequence: TGTGCCAGCAGCCCGATTGGGGATACGCAGTATTTT. As protein: CASSPIGDTQYF. The rearrangement uses TRBV7-3 and TRBJ2-3; D is unresolved. The CDR3 contains 12 residues. V dropped 5 bases and J dropped 6 bases, with 9 bases sitting between them. From germline, CDR1 is SGHTA and CDR2 FQGTGA. Full variable domain (missing parts from reference TRBV7-3 and TRBJ2-3): GAGVSQTPSNKVTEKGKYVELRCDPISGHTALYWYRQSLGQGPEFLIYFQGTGAADDSGLPNDRFFAVRPEGSVSTLKIQRTERGDSAVYLCASSPIGDTQYFGPGTRLTVL.